This entry concerns a single T cell receptor (beta chain). No antigen is known for it. CD45RO-negative CD8 cells positively selected for CCR7 made up the naive population, which excluded terminally differentiated effector memory CD45RA+ cells. None of the donors, who were healthy HIV-negative adults, had recently had acute infections or vaccinations. Each donor was a Caucasian adult residing in Nashville, Tennessee. Profiling relied on immunoSEQ multiplex PCR, and the TCRdb table lists in-frame clones only, not all of them. The sample holds approximately 2,000,000 clones; over 85% are singletons and the top ten take more than 1.5%. This specimen belongs to a study of shared clonotypes between healthy human individuals. Study outcomes and limitations: The expectation was that sequencing depth would affect clonotype sharing among donors. It was observed that roughly 5.4% of naive CD4 clonotypes were shared across several donors.

The CDR3 is 16 residues long. V was cut by 0 bases and J by 3 bases, with 14 bases left in between. CDR1 MNHEY and CDR2 SVGAGI come from the germline V gene. What was sequenced was naive CD8+ T cells from PBMCs. The receptor comes from a man aged 18 to 30 in good health. Some clones in this sample may be carry-over from other donors' samples. V and J are TRBV6-5 and TRBJ1-1, with D possibly TRBD1 on 5 matching bases. The CDR3 coding sequence is TGTGCCAGCAGTTACTCGACGGGGGAGATCGACACTGAAGCTTTCTTT. Translating gives CASSYSTGEIDTEAFF.